These 15 T cell receptor beta chains share one sample of origin, sequenced in a study of T cell responses to AZD1222 COVID-19 vaccine. This table comes from immunoSEQ multiplex PCR, and its TCRdb copy is limited to in-frame clones, with some not included. The table has roughly 120,000 clones, roughly 90% seen once. The material sequenced was peripheral blood, taken on day 0 of AZD1222 vaccination. These receptors were obtained from an adult in good health.

The V and J genes are TRBV10-3 and TRBJ2-7, with TRBD1 matching 7 bases. This CDR3 comprises 12 residues. Trimming cost V 5 bases and J 4 bases; bases outside gene matches: 2. Germline values: CDR1 ENHRY, CDR2 SYGVKD. The CDR3: CAISRQGYEQYF. CDR3 sequence (DNA): TGTGCCATCAGTAGACAGGGATACGAGCAGTACTTC.

The chain employs TRBV19 and TRBJ1-3; no clear D. The CDR3 has 13 residues. Trimming shortened V by 7 bases and J by 0 bases, and 7 bases separated the two germline ends. Germline V gene data show CDR1 as LNHDA and CDR2 as SQIVND (reference sequence). The CDR3 region has the DNA TGTGCCAGTACCCCAAGCTCTGGAAACACCATATATTTT. It encodes CASTPSSGNTIYF.

J is TRBJ2-1 and V is TRBV18; a weak D match, TRBD2 (5 bases). This CDR3 has 13 amino acids. The germline V gene encodes CDR1 KGHSH and CDR2 LQKENI. Deletions cut 3 bases from V and 9 bases from J, with 12 bases between. The CDR3 DNA sequence: TGTGCCAGCTCACCCGACCCGGCGGGTGAGCAGTTCTTC. This translates into CASSPDPAGEQFF. Looking up the rest from reference TRBV18 and TRBJ2-1 gives the full variable domain: NAGVMQNPRHLVRRRGQEARLRCSPMKGHSHVYWYRQLPEEGLKFMVYLQKENIIDESGMPKERFSAEFPKEGPSILRIQQVVRGDSAAYFCASSPDPAGEQFFGPGTRLTVL.

V gene TRBV7-2 combines with J gene TRBJ1-1; D uncertain. With 1 base removed from V and 4 bases from J, the gap between germline ends came to 10 bases. The germline V gene encodes CDR1 SGHTA and CDR2 FQGNSA. The CDR3 totals 14 residues. CDR3 bases: TGTGCCAGCAGCTTAGATATCCCCGCCACTGAAGCTTTCTTT. Translating it yields CASSLDIPATEAFF.

The chain uses TRBV24-1 and TRBJ2-2, with D possibly TRBD2 on 7 matching bases. Germline-derived CDR1 and CDR2 are KGHDR and SFDVKD. The ends were cut back, 1 base at V and 5 bases at J, with 13 bases in the middle. The CDR3 is made up of 16 amino acids. In nucleotides, the CDR3 is TGTGCCACCAGTGATTTACGGGGGGCGCGGACCGGGGAGCTGTTTTTT. It encodes CATSDLRGARTGELFF.

The V and J genes are TRBV12-3 or TRBV12-4 and TRBJ1-2; possibly TRBD1 for D (6 bases). Trimming removed 6 bases from V and 5 bases from J, with 10 bases in between. The CDR3 covers 12 residues. CDR3 protein: CASSRTVYGYTF. CDR3 bases: TGTGCCAGCAGCCGGACAGTGTATGGCTACACCTTC.

The rearrangement links TRBV20-1 to TRBJ2-1, with TRBD1 matching over 8 bases. Germline CDR1 reads DFQATT; CDR2 reads SNEGSKA (reference sequence). The CDR3 has 12 amino acids. V shed 3 bases, J shed 10 bases, and the junction held 5 bases outside the gene matches. The CDR3 loop reads CSASGDRREQFF. The CDR3 DNA is TGCAGTGCTAGTGGGGACAGGAGAGAGCAGTTCTTC.

The chain combines TRBV14 with TRBJ1-2; TRBD1 matches at 9 bases. Trimming removed 2 bases from V and 2 bases from J; junction bases left unmatched: 9. The germline gives CDR1 SGHDN, CDR2 FVKESK. The CDR3 is 17 amino acids. CDR3 protein: CASSQNLGTGINYGYTF. The CDR3, as DNA: TGTGCCAGCAGCCAAAATTTGGGGACAGGGATAAACTATGGCTACACCTTC.

The chain links TRBV5-1 to TRBJ1-2; TRBD1 agrees at 7 bases. V was clipped by 4 bases and J by 4 bases; unmatched bases: 10. From germline, CDR1 is SGHRS and CDR2 YFSETQ. This CDR3 spans 15 amino acids. CDR3: CASSATGTDSYGYTF. The CDR3 DNA reads as TGCGCCAGCAGCGCAACCGGGACAGACTCCTATGGCTACACCTTC.

J is TRBJ2-3 and V is TRBV5-5; unclear D gene. Germline V lookup: CDR1 SGHKS, CDR2 YYEKEE (reference sequence). CDR3 length: 12 residues. Trimming shortened V by 1 base and J by 6 bases, and 6 bases separated the two germline ends. The CDR3 here is CASSLWKDTQYF. As DNA, the CDR3 is TGTGCCAGCAGCTTGTGGAAGGATACGCAGTATTTT.

This clone was picked up one time. V usage is TRBV6-5 and J usage is TRBJ1-4; D uncertain. Germline V gene data show CDR1 as MNHEY and CDR2 as SVGAGI. The CDR3 sequence is 13 residues long. V dropped 0 bases and J dropped 4 bases, with 3 bases sitting between them. CDR3 in DNA: TGTGCCAGCAGTTACTCGATTAATGAAAAACTGTTTTTT. Translating it yields CASSYSINEKLFF.

In its sample, this clone was seen a few times. This sequence joins TRBV29-1 and TRBJ1-5; a possible D gene is TRBD1 (5 bases). The CDR3 has 13 amino acids. CDR1 SQVTM and CDR2 ANQGSEA come from the germline V gene. V gave up 5 bases and J gave up 0 bases, with 8 bases separating them. The CDR3 protein is CSVWQGSNQPQHF. The CDR3 DNA follows: TGCAGCGTTTGGCAGGGTAGCAATCAGCCCCAGCATTTT.

V usage is TRBV3-1 (or the pseudogene TRBV3-2) and J usage is TRBJ2-5; 10 nucleotides align to TRBD2. The CDR3 has 16 amino acids. CDR1 is LGHDT and CDR2 is YNNKEL in the germline V gene (reference sequence). V trimming: 2 bases; J trimming: 2 bases; junction bases outside the gene matches: 5. CDR3 in amino acids: CASSQHPSGGQETQYF. The DNA of the CDR3 is TGTGCCAGCAGCCAACATCCTAGCGGGGGTCAAGAGACCCAGTACTTC.

The CDR3 DNA is TGTGCCATCAGTGATGGGGGGTCAACTAATGAAAAACTGTTTTTT. Its translation is CAISDGGSTNEKLFF. V is TRBV10-3 and J is TRBJ1-4; the D gene is possibly TRBD1 (5 bases). Germline loops: CDR1 ENHRY, CDR2 SYGVKD. The V end was cut by 3 bases, the J end by 0 bases, with 8 bases between. The CDR3 runs 15 residues.

This clone occurred once. The chain employs TRBV11-3 and TRBJ1-2, with D uncertain. V lost 2 bases and J 4 bases, leaving 14 bases between the germline ends. Germline CDR1 reads SGHNT; CDR2 reads YENEEA. The CDR3 sequence is 15 residues long. The CDR3: CASSLMGRTLYGYTF. The CDR3 DNA reads as TGTGCCAGCAGCTTAATGGGGAGGACCCTCTATGGCTACACCTTC.